This TCR beta chain was sequenced in a study of blood T cell repertoires in COVID-19. Study in general: Material from acute and convalescent COVID-19 was sourced from the United States, Italy and Spain.

Someone with COVID-19 had been met by exposed participants within 2 weeks before study entry. The CDR3 is made up of 14 amino acids. Germline-derived CDR1 and CDR2 are LGHDT and YNNKEL (reference sequence). V lost 3 bases, J lost 6 bases, and 6 bases stayed unmatched. Per the authors' pipeline: Reference gene primers were amplified, and this amplification served to estimate nucleated cell counts. Sequenced by immunoSEQ multiplex PCR; TCRdb stores in-frame clones only, minus some. V, J and clone size are taken as reported in that table, and D and trimming were inferred from the DNA itself. The sample includes about 250,000 clones, roughly 80% of them seen just once.

The sequence was obtained from a woman aged 40-49 years who had been exposed to COVID-19. The rearrangement joins TRBV3-1 (or the pseudogene TRBV3-2) to TRBJ2-7, with 9 bases identical to TRBD1. Sequencing was carried out using PBMCs or T cells enriched from blood (not recorded which). The CDR3: CASSQTLTGGEQYF. In nucleotides, the CDR3 is TGTGCCAGCAGCCAGACCCTGACAGGGGGCGAGCAGTACTTC.